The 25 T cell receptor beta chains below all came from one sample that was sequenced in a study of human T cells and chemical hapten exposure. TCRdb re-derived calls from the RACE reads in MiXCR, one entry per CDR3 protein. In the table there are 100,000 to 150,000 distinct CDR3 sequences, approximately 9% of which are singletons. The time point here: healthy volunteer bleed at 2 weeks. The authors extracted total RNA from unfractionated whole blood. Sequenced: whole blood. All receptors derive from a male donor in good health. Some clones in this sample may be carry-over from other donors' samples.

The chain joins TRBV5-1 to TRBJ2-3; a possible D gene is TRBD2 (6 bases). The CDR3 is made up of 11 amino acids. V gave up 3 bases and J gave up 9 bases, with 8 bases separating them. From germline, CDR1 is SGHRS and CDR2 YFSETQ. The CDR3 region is CASSSGGTQYF. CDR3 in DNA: TGCGCCAGCAGCTCCGGGGGAACGCAGTATTTT.

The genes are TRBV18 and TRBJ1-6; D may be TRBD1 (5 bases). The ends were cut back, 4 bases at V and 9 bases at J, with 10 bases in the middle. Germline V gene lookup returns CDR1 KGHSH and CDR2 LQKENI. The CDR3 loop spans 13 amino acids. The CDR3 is CASSQTEGSPLHF. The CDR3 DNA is TGTGCCAGCTCACAGACAGAGGGTTCACCCCTCCACTTT.

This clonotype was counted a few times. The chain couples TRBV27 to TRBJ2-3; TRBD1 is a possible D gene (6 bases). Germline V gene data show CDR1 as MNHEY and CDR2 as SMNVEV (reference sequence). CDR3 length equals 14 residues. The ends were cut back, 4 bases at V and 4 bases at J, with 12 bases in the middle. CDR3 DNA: TGTGCCAGCAGTTCACAGGGCGGTGCAGATACGCAGTATTTT. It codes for CASSSQGGADTQYF.

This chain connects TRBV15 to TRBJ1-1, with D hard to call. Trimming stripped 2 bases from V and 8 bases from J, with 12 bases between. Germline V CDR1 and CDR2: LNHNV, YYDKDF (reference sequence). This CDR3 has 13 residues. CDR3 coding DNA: TGTGCCACCAGCAGACTCAGCCTACAAGAAGCTTTCTTT. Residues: CATSRLSLQEAFF.

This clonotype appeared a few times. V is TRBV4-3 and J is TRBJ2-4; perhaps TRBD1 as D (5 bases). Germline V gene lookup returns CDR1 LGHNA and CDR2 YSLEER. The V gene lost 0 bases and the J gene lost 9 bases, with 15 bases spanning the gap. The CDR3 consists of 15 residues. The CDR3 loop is CASSQDMAGRGIQYF. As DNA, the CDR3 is TGCGCCAGCAGCCAAGATATGGCAGGGCGAGGCATTCAGTACTTC.

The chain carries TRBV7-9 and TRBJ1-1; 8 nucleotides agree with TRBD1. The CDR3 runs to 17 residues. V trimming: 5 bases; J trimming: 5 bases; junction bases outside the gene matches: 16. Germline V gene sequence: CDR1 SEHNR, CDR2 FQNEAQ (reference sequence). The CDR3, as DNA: TGTGCCAGCAGCACCAGGTGGCAGGGGGCGGAGGGTACTGAAGCTTTCTTT. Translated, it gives CASSTRWQGAEGTEAFF.

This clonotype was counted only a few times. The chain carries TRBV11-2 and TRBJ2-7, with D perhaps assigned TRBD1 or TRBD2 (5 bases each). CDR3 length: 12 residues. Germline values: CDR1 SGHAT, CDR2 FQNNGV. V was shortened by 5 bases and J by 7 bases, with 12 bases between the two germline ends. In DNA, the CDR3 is TGTGCCAGCAGCGAGGGACCTCGGGAGCAGTACTTC. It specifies CASSEGPREQYF.

This CDR3 reads CASSEARRSNQPQHF. CDR3 bases: TGTGCCAGCAGTGAAGCGCGGCGTAGCAATCAGCCCCAGCATTTT. The chain is built from TRBV2 and TRBJ1-5; D call uncertain. Trimming cost V 0 bases and J 0 bases, with 6 bases left between them. The CDR3 length is 15 residues. From germline, CDR1 is SNHLY and CDR2 FYNNEI.

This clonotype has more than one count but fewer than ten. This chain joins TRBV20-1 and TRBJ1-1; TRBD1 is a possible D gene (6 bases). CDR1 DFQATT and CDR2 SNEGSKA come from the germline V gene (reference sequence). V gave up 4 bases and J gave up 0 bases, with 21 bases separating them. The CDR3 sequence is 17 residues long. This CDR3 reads CSANPMKGGDLNTEAFF. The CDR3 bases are TGCAGTGCTAACCCGATGAAGGGGGGGGACTTGAACACTGAAGCTTTCTTT.

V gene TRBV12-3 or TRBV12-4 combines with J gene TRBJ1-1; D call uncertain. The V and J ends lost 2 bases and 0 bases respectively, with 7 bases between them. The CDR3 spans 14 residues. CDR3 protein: CASSLIGLNTEAFF. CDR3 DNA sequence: TGTGCCAGCAGTTTAATTGGGTTGAACACTGAAGCTTTCTTT.

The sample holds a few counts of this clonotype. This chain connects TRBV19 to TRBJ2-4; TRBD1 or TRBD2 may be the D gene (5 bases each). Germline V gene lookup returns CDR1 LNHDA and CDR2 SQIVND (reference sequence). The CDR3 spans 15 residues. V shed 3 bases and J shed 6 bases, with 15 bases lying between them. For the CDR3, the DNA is TGTGCCAGTAGTATCGCCCTTGGTGGGGGAAACATTCAGTACTTC. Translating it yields CASSIALGGGNIQYF. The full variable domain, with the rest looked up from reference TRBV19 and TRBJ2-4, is DGGITQSPKYLFRKEGQNVTLSCEQNLNHDAMYWYRQDPGQGLRLIYYSQIVNDFQKGDIAEGYSVSREKKESFPLTVTSAQKNPTAFYLCASSIALGGGNIQYFGAGTRLSVL.

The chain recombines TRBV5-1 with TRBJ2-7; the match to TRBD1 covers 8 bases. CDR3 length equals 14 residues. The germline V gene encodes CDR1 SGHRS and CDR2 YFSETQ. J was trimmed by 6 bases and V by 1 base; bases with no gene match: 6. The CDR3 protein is CASSLSTGEGEQYF. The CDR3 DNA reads TGCGCCAGCAGCTTGTCGACAGGGGAAGGCGAGCAGTACTTC. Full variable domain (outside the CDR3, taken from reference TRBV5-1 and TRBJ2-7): KAGVTQTPRYLIKTRGQQVTLSCSPISGHRSVSWYQQTPGQGLQFLFEYFSETQRNKGNFPGRFSGRQFSNSRSEMNVSTLELGDSALYLCASSLSTGEGEQYFGPGTRLTVT.

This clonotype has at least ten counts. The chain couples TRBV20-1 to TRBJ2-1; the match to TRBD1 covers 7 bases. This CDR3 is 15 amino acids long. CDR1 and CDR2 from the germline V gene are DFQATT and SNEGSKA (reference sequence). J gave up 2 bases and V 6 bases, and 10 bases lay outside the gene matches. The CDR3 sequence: CSAAGVDRTYNEQFF. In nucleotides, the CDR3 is TGCAGTGCAGCCGGTGTGGACAGGACCTACAATGAGCAGTTCTTC.

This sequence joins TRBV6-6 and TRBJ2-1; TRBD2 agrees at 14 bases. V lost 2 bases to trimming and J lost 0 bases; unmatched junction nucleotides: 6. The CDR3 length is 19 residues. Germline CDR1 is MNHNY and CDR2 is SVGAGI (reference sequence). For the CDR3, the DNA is TGTGCCAGCAGTTACGCGGGACTAGCGGGAGCGAGCTCCTACAATGAGCAGTTCTTC. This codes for CASSYAGLAGASSYNEQFF.

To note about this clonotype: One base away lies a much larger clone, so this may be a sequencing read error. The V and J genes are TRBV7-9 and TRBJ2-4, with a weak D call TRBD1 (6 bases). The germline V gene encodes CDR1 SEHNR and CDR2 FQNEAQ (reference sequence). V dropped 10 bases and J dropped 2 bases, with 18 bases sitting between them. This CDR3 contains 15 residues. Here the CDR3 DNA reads TGTGCCAACAGTCAACCTCAGGGGCCCAAAAACATTCAGTACTTC. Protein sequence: CANSQPQGPKNIQYF.

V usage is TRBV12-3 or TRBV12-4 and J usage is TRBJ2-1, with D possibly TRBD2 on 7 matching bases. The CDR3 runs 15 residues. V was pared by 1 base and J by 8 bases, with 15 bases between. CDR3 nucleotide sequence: TGTGCCAGCAGTTTAGGGGGGGGGGCCACCGATGAGCAGTTCTTC. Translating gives CASSLGGGATDEQFF.

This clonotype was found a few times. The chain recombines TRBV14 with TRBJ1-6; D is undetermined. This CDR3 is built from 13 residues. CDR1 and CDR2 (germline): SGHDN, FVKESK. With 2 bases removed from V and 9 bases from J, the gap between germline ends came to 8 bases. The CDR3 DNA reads TGTGCCAGCAGCCAATATCGGAGTTCACCCCTCCACTTT. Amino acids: CASSQYRSSPLHF.

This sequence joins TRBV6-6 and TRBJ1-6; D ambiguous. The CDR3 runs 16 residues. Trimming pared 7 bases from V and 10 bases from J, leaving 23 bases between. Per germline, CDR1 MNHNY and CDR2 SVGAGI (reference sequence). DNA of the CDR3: TGTGCCAGCAAGGTTCCCTTCGACGGCTCTAGCTCACCCCTCCACTTT. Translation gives CASKVPFDGSSSPLHF.

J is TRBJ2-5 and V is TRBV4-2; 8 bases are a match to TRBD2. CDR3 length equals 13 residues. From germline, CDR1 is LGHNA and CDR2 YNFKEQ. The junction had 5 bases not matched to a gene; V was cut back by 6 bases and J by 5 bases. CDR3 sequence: CASRVAGFETQYF. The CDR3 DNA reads TGTGCCAGCAGGGTAGCGGGATTCGAGACCCAGTACTTC.

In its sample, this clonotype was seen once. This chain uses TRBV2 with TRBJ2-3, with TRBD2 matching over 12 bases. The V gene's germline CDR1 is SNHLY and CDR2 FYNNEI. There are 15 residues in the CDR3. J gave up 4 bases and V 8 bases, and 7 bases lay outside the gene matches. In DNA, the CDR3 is TGTGCCAGCCGGGGGCTAGCGGGAGGGTCAGATACGCAGTATTTT. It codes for CASRGLAGGSDTQYF.

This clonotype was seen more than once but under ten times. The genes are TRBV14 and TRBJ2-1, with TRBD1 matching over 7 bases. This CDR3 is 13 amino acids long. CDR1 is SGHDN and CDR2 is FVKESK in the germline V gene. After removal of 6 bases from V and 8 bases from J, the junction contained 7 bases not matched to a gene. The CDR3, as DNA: TGTGCCAGCAGACAGACAGGGAGCGATGAGCAGTTCTTC. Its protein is CASRQTGSDEQFF.

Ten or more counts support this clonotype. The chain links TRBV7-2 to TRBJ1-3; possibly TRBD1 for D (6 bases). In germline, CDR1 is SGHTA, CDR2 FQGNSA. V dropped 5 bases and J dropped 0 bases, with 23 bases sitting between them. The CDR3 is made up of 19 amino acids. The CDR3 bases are TGTGCCAGCAGCCTACTCCCGGGACCAGGGGCTTCCTCTGGAAACACCATATATTTT. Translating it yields CASSLLPGPGASSGNTIYF.

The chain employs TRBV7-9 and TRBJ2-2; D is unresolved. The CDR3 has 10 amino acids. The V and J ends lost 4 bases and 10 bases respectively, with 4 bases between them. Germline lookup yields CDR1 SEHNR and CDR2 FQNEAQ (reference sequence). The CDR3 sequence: CASSSTELFF. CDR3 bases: TGTGCCAGCAGCTCAACGGAGCTGTTTTTT.

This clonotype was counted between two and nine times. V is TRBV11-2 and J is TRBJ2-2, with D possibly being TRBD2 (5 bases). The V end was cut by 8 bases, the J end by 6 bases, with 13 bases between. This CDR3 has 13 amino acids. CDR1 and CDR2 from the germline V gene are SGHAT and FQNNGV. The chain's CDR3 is CASGEQSSGELFF. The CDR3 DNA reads TGTGCCAGCGGGGAGCAGAGCTCCGGGGAGCTGTTTTTT.

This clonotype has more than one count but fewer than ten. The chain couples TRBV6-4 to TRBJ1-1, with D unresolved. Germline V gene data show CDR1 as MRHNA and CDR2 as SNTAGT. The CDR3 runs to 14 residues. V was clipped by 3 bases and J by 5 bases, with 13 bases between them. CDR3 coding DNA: TGTGCCAGCAGTGATTCCCCATTAGGGACTGAAGCTTTCTTT. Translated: CASSDSPLGTEAFF.